This TCR beta chain appears in the sequencing data of a study of memory B cells and T cells in multiple sclerosis. Separate sequencing covered autoproliferating (CFSE-dim) and non-proliferating (CFSE-high) T cells from stimulus-free culture. Cultures began with some 52 million CFSE-labeled PBMCs, unstimulated for 7 to 8 days, with replicate wells pooled. The PBMCs received 0.5 uM CFSE and serum-free culture with no added stimuli. Assay used: immunoSEQ multiplex PCR; TCRdb lists only in-frame clones, some missing. The data show 30,000 to 40,000 clones, with roughly 82% seen just once and less than 3% held by the top ten. The germline V gene has CDR1 GTSNPN and CDR2 SVGIG (reference sequence). The CDR3 sequence is 16 residues long. Trimming at V came to 0 bases and at J to 6 bases, leaving 7 bases not matched to a gene. This clone was counted only a few times. Its cognate antigen is unknown.

The chain employs TRBV30 and TRBJ2-1; 11 bases agree with TRBD2. The sequence was obtained from a human donor with multiple sclerosis. The sample consisted of PBMCs from blood kept in culture. Written as DNA, the CDR3 is TGTGCCTGGAGTGTACAACTAGCGGGAGCGGGCAATGAGCAGTTCTTC. Amino acids: CAWSVQLAGAGNEQFF.